One sample yielded the 25 T cell receptor beta chains listed below, sequenced in a study of blood T cell repertoires in COVID-19. Sequencing used immunoSEQ multiplex PCR; TCRdb keeps in-frame clones, though not all of them. The sample records about 120,000 clones, just over 90% being singletons. Sequenced material: peripheral blood. These receptors were obtained from a human donor with active COVID-19. The donor label of this sample is uncertain.

V and J are TRBV9 and TRBJ2-1; D call uncertain. The CDR3 is 15 residues long. Germline lookup yields CDR1 SGDLS and CDR2 YYNGEE. Trimming pared 0 bases from V and 5 bases from J, leaving 12 bases between. CDR3 residues: CASSVGRGLNNEQFF. The CDR3 nucleotides are TGTGCCAGCAGCGTAGGTCGCGGCCTAAACAATGAGCAGTTCTTC.

The V gene is TRBV6-2 or TRBV6-3, the J gene TRBJ2-1, with TRBD2 identical over 11 bases. The trim removed 4 bases at V and 3 bases at J, leaving 5 bases unmatched. From germline, CDR1 is MNHEY and CDR2 SVGEGT. This CDR3 spans 16 amino acids. The CDR3 bases are TGTGCCAGCAGTTCTCCTAGCGGGGGGCTCTACAATGAGCAGTTCTTC. Its translation: CASSSPSGGLYNEQFF.

This clone appeared a single time. The CDR3 sequence is CASSLFGSKYGYTF. The CDR3 nucleotides are TGTGCCAGCAGCTTATTCGGTTCCAAGTATGGCTACACCTTC. This chain links TRBV7-2 with TRBJ1-2, with unresolved D. V lost 2 bases and J 5 bases, leaving 12 bases between the germline ends. The CDR3 consists of 14 residues. Germline-derived CDR1 and CDR2 are SGHTA and FQGNSA.

The chain couples TRBV7-2 to TRBJ1-2; tentatively, D is TRBD1 (6 bases). CDR3 length: 15 residues. Trimming took off 4 bases at V and 8 bases at J, with 20 bases between the two ends. Germline assignment: CDR1 SGHTA and CDR2 FQGNSA. CDR3 nucleotides: TGTGCCAGCAGCTCGATACAGGGTCCCTTAGGGGGCTACACCTTC. It yields the protein CASSSIQGPLGGYTF.

The V call is TRBV21-1, the J call TRBJ2-5; the DNA was not compared with TRBD2, the D call given in the table. TRBV21-1 constitutes a pseudogene. This CDR3 is 13 amino acids long. The chain's CDR3 is CASSNLSLETQYF. The CDR3 DNA sequence: TGTGCCAGCAGCAACCTGTCTCTGGAGACCCAGTACTTC.

The CDR3 spells CASSSDRAWDEKLFF. CDR3 bases: TGTGCCAGCAGCTCTGACAGGGCATGGGATGAAAAACTGTTTTTT. The chain carries TRBV7-8 and TRBJ1-4; 7 nucleotides match TRBD1. V lost 4 bases and J lost 6; bases outside the gene matches: 8. Looked up from germline, CDR1 is SGHVS and CDR2 is FQNEAQ. This CDR3 contains 15 residues. Using reference TRBV7-8 and TRBJ1-4 for the parts outside the CDR3, the full variable domain is GAGVSQSPRYKVAKRGQDVALRCDPISGHVSLFWYQQALGQGPEFLTYFQNEAQLDKSGLPSDRFFAERPEGSVSTLKIQRTQQEDSAVYLCASSSDRAWDEKLFFGSGTQLSVL.

The genes are TRBV13 and TRBJ2-3; 8 bases agree with TRBD2. Germline CDR1 and CDR2: PRHDT and FYEKMQ (reference sequence). Germline trimming cut 5 bases from V and 4 bases from J; bases unmatched to any gene: 8. This CDR3 region has 15 residues. The CDR3 DNA reads TGTGCCAGCAGCAGTACCGGGGGGGCGGCAGATACGCAGTATTTT. This codes for CASSSTGGAADTQYF.

This chain uses TRBV10-1 with TRBJ1-3, with 8 bases matching TRBD1. The V gene end was trimmed by 8 bases and the J gene end by 3 bases; junction bases not matched to a gene: 9. Germline V lookup: CDR1 WNHNN, CDR2 SYGVQD (reference sequence). The CDR3 has 15 residues. Here the CDR3 reads CASRTRTGFGNTIYF. The CDR3 DNA reads TGCGCCAGCCGGACGAGGACAGGGTTTGGAAACACCATATATTTT.

This chain uses TRBV4-2 with TRBJ2-3, with 9 bases lining up with TRBD2. Germline CDR1 LGHNA, CDR2 YNFKEQ. The CDR3 has 17 amino acids. V was pared by 2 bases and J by 2 bases, with 8 bases of the junction left unmatched. CDR3 bases: TGTGCCAGCAGCCAACCCGAGGCTAGCGGGGTCACAGATACGCAGTATTTT. It translates to CASSQPEASGVTDTQYF.

The V gene is TRBV5-1, the J gene TRBJ1-2; possible D gene TRBD1, 5 bases. Germline V lookup: CDR1 SGHRS, CDR2 YFSETQ. The V end lost 5 bases, the J end lost 1 base, and 9 bases lay between the germline ends. The CDR3 runs 13 residues. CDR3 in amino acids: CASSIDSNYGYTF. The CDR3 nucleotides read TGCGCCAGCAGTATCGACAGTAACTATGGCTACACCTTC.

The genes are TRBV7-9 and TRBJ1-4; 11 bases align to TRBD1. In germline, CDR1 is SEHNR, CDR2 FQNEAQ (reference sequence). The junction had 13 bases not matched to a gene; V was cut back by 4 bases and J by 6 bases. The CDR3 length is 18 residues. This CDR3 is CASSWKDRGRSLDEKLFF. The CDR3 nucleotides are TGTGCCAGCAGCTGGAAGGACAGGGGGCGAAGTTTGGATGAAAAACTGTTTTTT.

This chain links TRBV9 with TRBJ2-1; D remains unclear. CDR3 length: 14 amino acids. Trimming stripped 0 bases from V and 9 bases from J, with 13 bases between. The germline V gene has CDR1 SGDLS and CDR2 YYNGEE. The CDR3 DNA reads as TGTGCCAGCAGCGTAGTGGAGTTCGTCGGTGAGCAGTTCTTC. Amino acid sequence: CASSVVEFVGEQFF. The variable domain in full, completed from reference TRBV9 and TRBJ2-1, reads DSGVTQTPKHLITATGQRVTLRCSPRSGDLSVYWYQQSLDQGLQFLIQYYNGEERAKGNILERFSAQQFPDLHSELNLSSLELGDSALYFCASSVVEFVGEQFFGPGTRLTVL.

This chain uses TRBV2 with TRBJ1-1, with 7 bases matching TRBD1. The J segment lost 0 bases and the V segment lost 2 bases, leaving 12 bases of the junction unmatched. Germline CDR1 and CDR2: SNHLY and FYNNEI. The CDR3 is 18 residues long. CDR3 protein: CASSEFGQGVGVNTEAFF. The DNA of the CDR3 is TGTGCCAGCAGTGAATTTGGCCAGGGGGTAGGGGTGAACACTGAAGCTTTCTTT.

The chain combines TRBV6-5 with TRBJ1-3, with D possibly matching TRBD1 (6 bases). The V and J ends lost 7 bases and 0 bases respectively, with 13 bases between them. The CDR3 extends over 15 amino acids. From germline, CDR1 is MNHEY and CDR2 SVGAGI. The CDR3 spells CASTGAFSSGNTIYF. The CDR3 coding sequence is TGTGCCAGCACAGGGGCTTTTAGCTCTGGAAACACCATATATTTT.

CDR3 amino acids: CASSVGQRNTEAFF. The CDR3 region has the DNA TGTGCCAGCAGTGTAGGACAGAGGAACACTGAAGCTTTCTTT. The chain joins TRBV2 to TRBJ1-1; tentative D call: TRBD1 (6 bases). V lost 4 bases and J 1 base, leaving 10 bases between the germline ends. There are 14 residues in the CDR3. Germline V gene sequence: CDR1 SNHLY, CDR2 FYNNEI. Looking up the rest from reference TRBV2 and TRBJ1-1 gives the full variable domain: EPEVTQTPSHQVTQMGQEVILRCVPISNHLYFYWYRQILGQKVEFLVSFYNNEISEKSEIFDDQFSVERPDGSNFTLKIRSTKLEDSAMYFCASSVGQRNTEAFFGQGTRLTVV.

The rearrangement uses TRBV6-4 and TRBJ2-2; 8 positions match TRBD1. The CDR3 loop spans 14 amino acids. V lost 8 bases, J lost 6 bases, and 8 bases stayed unmatched. Germline assignment: CDR1 MRHNA and CDR2 SNTAGT. CDR3 in amino acids: CASQDRASAGELFF. CDR3 in DNA: TGTGCCAGCCAGGACAGGGCCTCCGCCGGGGAGCTGTTTTTT.

The CDR3 DNA sequence: TGTGCCAGCAGCTACAACCGGGACAGGGGTGAAGCTTTCTTT. Translated, it gives CASSYNRDRGEAFF. The chain couples TRBV7-2 to TRBJ1-1, with 10 bases that match TRBD1. With 4 bases clipped from V and 7 bases from J, the junction kept 6 bases outside the gene matches. The germline CDR1 and CDR2 sequences are SGHTA and FQGNSA. The CDR3 has 14 amino acids.

V and J are TRBV11-2 and TRBJ2-7; a weak D match, TRBD2 (6 bases). The CDR3 length is 12 residues. In germline, CDR1 is SGHAT, CDR2 FQNNGV. Trimming left V 4 bases short and J 6 bases short, with 10 bases between. The CDR3, as DNA: TGTGCCAGCAGCTCGGGAGTCTTCGAGCAGTACTTC. Encoded protein: CASSSGVFEQYF. The whole variable domain, filled in from reference TRBV11-2 and TRBJ2-7, reads EAGVAQSPRYKIIEKRQSVAFWCNPISGHATLYWYQQILGQGPKLLIQFQNNGVVDDSQLPKDRFSAERLKGVDSTLKIQPAKLEDSAVYLCASSSGVFEQYFGPGTRLTVT.

The sample holds a few counts of this clone. The chain recombines TRBV19 with TRBJ1-1, with a possible D match to TRBD1 (6 bases). With 9 bases removed from V and 1 base from J, the gap between germline ends came to 18 bases. The length of the CDR3 is 15 residues. Germline V CDR1 and CDR2: LNHDA, SQIVND (reference sequence). The CDR3 loop reads CASEGGGDRNTEAFF. For the CDR3, the DNA is TGTGCCAGCGAAGGGGGGGGCGACAGGAACACTGAAGCTTTCTTT.

The chain links TRBV6-2 or TRBV6-3 to TRBJ2-3, with D perhaps matching TRBD1 (6 bases). CDR1 and CDR2 (germline): MNHEY, SVGEGT. The CDR3 sequence is 16 residues long. Trimming pared 0 bases from V and 2 bases from J, leaving 12 bases between. CDR3 DNA sequence: TGTGCCAGCAGTTACTCGAGGGCAGGGGCCACAGATACGCAGTATTTT. Encoded protein: CASSYSRAGATDTQYF.

This chain uses TRBV19 with TRBJ2-3; 9 bases line up with TRBD2. This CDR3 is built from 15 residues. The V gene end was trimmed by 5 bases and the J gene end by 0 bases; junction bases not matched to a gene: 3. Germline V gene data show CDR1 as LNHDA and CDR2 as SQIVND (reference sequence). The CDR3 spells CASSPLAGSTDTQYF. Written as DNA, the CDR3 is TGTGCCAGTAGTCCTCTAGCGGGGAGCACAGATACGCAGTATTTT.

The chain has TRBV4-2 and TRBJ1-2, with D tentatively TRBD1 (5 bases). The length of the CDR3 is 14 residues. The ends were cut back, 4 bases at V and 4 bases at J, with 13 bases in the middle. CDR1 is LGHNA, CDR2 YNFKEQ, per germline. The chain's CDR3 is CASSRTQETYGYTF. The CDR3 DNA is TGTGCCAGCAGCCGTACACAGGAAACCTATGGCTACACCTTC.

V is TRBV9 and J is TRBJ1-1; D may be TRBD1 (6 bases). The CDR3 runs to 12 residues. Trimming took 3 bases from V and 9 from J, leaving 12 bases between them. Germline V lookup: CDR1 SGDLS, CDR2 YYNGEE. This CDR3 reads CASSDSTGKAFF. CDR3 in DNA: TGTGCCAGCAGCGACAGTACAGGGAAAGCTTTCTTT.

This chain uses TRBV6-2 or TRBV6-3 with TRBJ1-2; 7 nucleotides line up with TRBD1. The CDR3 has 13 amino acids. Trimming cost V 5 bases and J 4 bases; bases outside gene matches: 4. Germline loops: CDR1 MNHEY, CDR2 SVGEGT. CDR3 bases: TGTGCCAGCAGTCGGGGGACAGTCTATGGCTACACCTTC. Protein product: CASSRGTVYGYTF.

This chain links TRBV9 with TRBJ2-5; 12 bases are shared with TRBD2. The CDR3 consists of 17 residues. With V trimmed by 0 bases and J by 4 bases, 7 bases remained unmatched. From germline, CDR1 is SGDLS and CDR2 YYNGEE. The CDR3 here is CASSVDPSGGAIETQYF. DNA for the CDR3: TGTGCCAGCAGCGTAGACCCTAGCGGGGGGGCCATAGAGACCCAGTACTTC.